This T cell receptor beta chain was identified during a study of identical twins. TCRdb re-called the 5' RACE reads through MiXCR, storing one row per CDR3 protein. The repertoire includes 550,000 to 700,000 distinct CDR3 sequences, roughly 20% of them detected once, and 4% to 5.5% sits in the top ten. V lost 6 bases to trimming and J lost 7 bases; unmatched junction nucleotides: 5. Per the germline V gene, CDR1 is ENHRY and CDR2 is SYGVKD. The CDR3 spans 14 residues. The sample was also reused in another study, on T cells expressing NK-cell markers. In that study: A range of about 1.0-8% of CD8+ T cells consisted of dominant NKG2C+ clonotypes in six donors.

The chain has TRBV10-3 and TRBJ2-7; TRBD2 agrees at 14 bases. The sample taken for sequencing was PBMCs. The sequence derives from a woman aged 18-29 years in good health. CDR3 bases: TGTGCCATCAGGGGACTAGCGGGGGCTCGGGAGCAGTACTTC. This gives the protein CAIRGLAGAREQYF.